This TCR beta chain is from a study of shared T cell receptors in the human thymus (dated by TCRdb to 2020 to 2022). Study-level background: The study examined how self-reactive, shared T-cell receptor alpha chains are generated in the human thymus.

In the case of this clone: Which antigen it targets is not known. No base quality information exists; no much larger clone differs at one position.

The protocol used for the library was the immunoSEQ multiplex PCR assay. TCRdb mirrors the immuneACCESS table, restricted to in-frame sequences. Some clones are absent from its copies; in checked studies, under half trace to an unresolved V gene, and the reason for the others is unknown. This sample lists about 660,000 clones; approximately 89% were detected once. The top ten clones comprise 0.0094% of the sample. Inclusive of the bounding cysteine and phenylalanine, the CDR3 is 15 residues long. The sequence is cut down to CDR3 DNA, 45 bases in frame from base 1. CDR1 and CDR2, looked up from the germline V gene (reference sequence), are SEHNR and FQNEAQ. V and J lose 4 bases and 5 bases, and a span of 17 bases separates them. These same data were also listed under a study on human thymus T cells. The second investigation adds: In Finland, the donors were immunologically healthy infants who were having open corrective cardiac surgery for congenital heart defects. Thymus tissue was obtained as surgical resects removed during corrective cardiac surgery. Biased V and J gene segment usage appeared to be present in both thymic and peripheral blood repertoires. Highly overlapping thymic TCR repertoires among unrelated individuals were reported in the related research. TCR alpha and beta repertoires from roughly eight infant thymus samples and four related peripheral blood samples were characterized in the study. Donor ages ranging from roughly 6 to 244 days were recorded, and 5 or 6 male and a couple of female infants were included in the cohort. After being mechanically released from the tissue, thymocytes were kept at -70 degrees C in pellets of about 9.5-30 million cells. Genomic DNA was extracted from frozen cell pellets with a QIAsymphony instrument. Using the immunoSEQ multiplex PCR assay, the TCRB and TCRAD loci were amplified from a standardized quantity of quality-controlled genomic DNA. The V(D)J region was spanned by amplicons of a length sufficient to cover the CDR3 and to identify V and J genes. Amplicon sequencing was performed on an Illumina platform through the commercial immunoSEQ service. Primer bias and sequencing errors were corrected as previously described, and TCRAD and TCRB definitions were based on the IMGT database. The repertoires were analysed using immunoSEQ Analyzer 3.0 and VDJTools for basic statistics, V/J segment usage, diversity estimates, rarefaction and pairwise overlap. Diversity was estimated using the Chao1, ChaoE, Efron-Thisted, Shannon and inverse Simpson indices, and was also estimated on datasets down-sampled to the size of the smallest sample. Repertoire overlap was determined by strict matching of CDR3 nucleotide sequence, V gene and J gene, and Jaccard-based multidimensional scaling clustering was applied. On average, thymus samples gave 800,000 or so unique TCRB clonotypes, whereas blood samples gave 75,000 to 85,000.

The sequenced sample was thymocytes. In this chain, TRBV7-9 is recombined with TRBJ2-5; TRBD2 is a weak D gene call, 5 bases matching. This clonotype originated in a boy in the first two years of life with a congenital heart defect. Donor details come from another sample of the same person, matched by shared clones. In nucleotide form, the sequence is TGTGCCAGCAGCTATATCAGTGGGCGAGGGGAGACCCAGTACTTC. This is translated as CASSYISGRGETQYF. When the CDR3 is completed using the reference TRBV7-9 and TRBJ2-5 genes on either side, the full variable domain is DTGVSQNPRHKITKRGQNVTFRCDPISEHNRLYWYRQTLGQGPEFLTYFQNEAQLEKSRLLSDRFSAERPKGSFSTLEIQRTEQGDSAMYLCASSYISGRGETQYFGPGTRLLVL.